This T cell receptor beta chain was captured in a study of glioma-infiltrating T cells. TCR alpha and beta CDR3 regions were amplified from RNA using iRepertoire nested multiplex PCR. TCRdb reprocessed the multiplex PCR reads via MiXCR and lists one record per CDR3 protein. Among around 170,000 distinct CDR3 sequences listed, around 40% were seen once. Between the trimmed V and J ends, which lost 5 bases and 3 bases, there was a span of 14 bases. Germline V gene lookup returns CDR1 SGHTA and CDR2 FQGNSA. This CDR3 has 14 residues. This TCR was sampled from a human donor with low-grade glioma or glioblastoma, undergoing nonglioma brain surgery, or in good health (not recorded which). The sequenced sample consisted of glioma tissue, nonneoplastic brain tissue, or PBMCs (not recorded which). The chain has TRBV7-2 and TRBJ2-7; possible D gene TRBD2, 6 bases. The CDR3 region has the DNA TGTGCCAGCAGCCGAGACTGCGGGGACTACGAGCAGTACTTC. Its protein is CASSRDCGDYEQYF.